This T cell receptor (beta chain) is drawn from a study of regulatory T cells in long-lasting Graves disease. Whole-study results and caveats: Persistent disease exhibited a predilection for TRBV28, TRBJ1-2 and TRBJ2-5. Persistent cases of Graves' showed reduced TCR diversity relative to newly diagnosed patients.

V lost 1 base and J lost 2, with 9 bases in between. CDR3 length: 14 amino acids. Germline CDR1 reads SGHRS; CDR2 reads YFSETQ. Time point noted: newly diagnosed GD, antithyroid drugs for less than 3 months. PBMC RNA served as the TCR library source. Each patient gave roughly 9.2 milliliters of EDTA-anticoagulated peripheral blood. Combining iRepertoire HTBI primers with Arm-PCR of CDR3 regions, the authors built TCR beta libraries. TCRdb re-analysed the multiplex PCR reads in MiXCR, keeping a single row per CDR3 protein. The table records about 440,000 distinct CDR3 sequences, under 15% of them present only once. Ten or more counts support this clonotype. Its target is unknown. A further study also used this sample, focusing on T cells in Graves' hyperthyroidism and ophthalmopathy. That investigation notes: The HTBI set primed first-round TCR CDR3 RT-PCR.

The TCR originated in a woman in her thirties with Graves disease. The sample consisted of peripheral blood mononuclear cells (PBMCs), taken at new diagnosis, from a patient treated with antithyroid drugs. The genes are TRBV5-1 and TRBJ2-5, with D unclear. The CDR3 DNA is TGCGCCAGCAGCTTGACGGCAGTACAAGAGACCCAGTACTTC. Its translation is CASSLTAVQETQYF. Together with reference TRBV5-1 and TRBJ2-5, the CDR3 gives the full variable domain: KAGVTQTPRYLIKTRGQQVTLSCSPISGHRSVSWYQQTPGQGLQFLFEYFSETQRNKGNFPGRFSGRQFSNSRSEMNVSTLELGDSALYLCASSLTAVQETQYFGPGTRLLVL.